One T cell receptor beta chain is described in this entry. This clone occurred once. What antigen it recognizes has not been identified. Base qualities are missing; no much larger clone stands one base away. Receptor libraries were prepared by the immunoSEQ multiplex PCR assay. For the multiplex PCR, a mixture combining 60 forward primers for TCR Vbeta segments and 13 reverse primers for TCR Jbeta segments was used. The CDR3 region of rearranged TCR beta genes was amplified from genomic DNA by a multiplex PCR assay. On the Illumina HiSeq System, the amplified TCR beta libraries were sequenced as 87-base-pair reads. Regarding the original processing steps: Across the roughly 600 repertoires, a later analysis counted tens of millions of unique TCR beta chains, 9.5 million to 13 million of which were shared by at least two donors. Raw reads were error-corrected and collapsed into unique sequences by a nearest-neighbor algorithm in which closely related sequences were merged to remove PCR and sequencing errors. Alignment of CDR3 sequences to IMGT reference sequences was used to assign V, D and J gene segments. For a sequence to be retained, at least a six-nucleotide match to both a V gene segment and a J gene segment was required. Rearrangements were called productive when the CDR3 lacked stop codons and stayed in frame with V and J; all others were non-productive. CDR3 was defined by IMGT convention, running from the second conserved V-encoded cysteine to the conserved J-encoded phenylalanine. Sequences without an unambiguous match to a single V gene segment were excluded from the earlier analysis of 587 of the donors. An earlier analysis of some 500 of the donors classified V segments as functional when productive rearrangements were above 56.7% and as segregating when the standard deviation between donors was above 5%. A statistical classification framework was developed to diagnose cytomegalovirus status using the catalog of TCR beta chain sequences. A later analysis assigned V and J genes by comparing TCR nucleotide sequences with IMGT/GENE-DB human TR gene sequences. Using the TCRdist pipeline, a later analysis assigned CDR3 sequences along with most-parsimonious VDJ recombination scenarios. In a later analysis, each TCR beta chain was defined by its CDR3 amino acid sequence together with its V-gene family, and reads without a unique V-gene family were excluded. In a later analysis, 450 to 600 highly shared, low-generation-probability nucleotide sequences were removed to address suspected cross-contamination and a sequencing artifact. In a later analysis, a clonal expansion index for each public chain was calculated from normalized within-repertoire ranks of inferred template counts. A later analysis computed generation probabilities with a VDJ recombination model fitted to out-of-frame rearrangements, and checked the results against IGoR. In a later analysis, TCR-TCR, TCR-HLA and TCR-CMV co-occurrence was scored with hypergeometric tests, and a repertoire-size bias correction was applied to TCR pairs. False discovery rates were estimated in a later analysis by permuting HLA or CMV assignments 20 times. In a later analysis, co-occurring TCRs were grouped using DBSCAN, with TCRdist sequence similarity added in when clustering inside HLA-allele-positive subsets. For co-occurrence clustering, repertoires with fewer than 30,000 or more than 120,000 public chains were excluded, along with roughly 5 repertoires with anomalous nucleotide sharing. TCRdb took over this immuneACCESS table, retaining in-frame rearrangements with V and J assigned. Such tables are incomplete; in checked studies, under half of the missing clones stem from an unresolved V gene, and the remainder is unexplained. V and J calls and clone size are given by that table; D and trimming were obtained from the DNA. The sample table records around 87,000 clones; over 60% of these occur just once. About 2.9% of the sample comes from the top ten.

The data were obtained in a study of cytomegalovirus exposure and HLA in healthy donors (dated by TCRdb to 2015 to 2018). Broadly, across the study: In an earlier analysis of some 610 of the donors, 250 to 350 Gb of sequence data and some 100 million unique TCR beta sequences from about 180 million T cells were reported. The study profiled the T cell repertoires of around 700 subjects by immunosequencing and related them to cytomegalovirus serostatus. High-throughput TCR immunosequencing, statistical association of individual TCRs with disease status, and machine learning were combined to predict cytomegalovirus infection status. Every repertoire in the discovery cohort had been generated on one and the same sequencing platform. A later analysis re-analyzed previously published TCR beta repertoires from 600 to 850 donors and added high-resolution HLA genotyping to study TCR occurrence patterns. A later genetic analysis took genome-wide SNP genotypes for about 55% of the 666 donors and used that subset as a discovery cohort. Class I and class II HLA loci were covered by the typing at four-digit resolution. In the later analysis, no new phenotypic data were used to find candidate immune exposures; instead, reliance was placed on TCR beta sequences and their occurrence across donors. An earlier analysis of roughly 580 of the donors used high-throughput TCR beta sequencing to judge whether each TCR beta V gene segment behaved as functional or pseudogenic. Among a few hundred genotyped donors of the cohort, an average of around 240,000 unique TCR beta nucleotide sequences were sequenced per donor, around 18% of them non-productive. The aim of the study was to test whether cataloging public T cell receptors could identify signatures of past pathogen exposure. An early release covering about 600 HLA-typed donors comprised roughly 300 gigabases of sequencing data and around 80 million unique TCR sequences. Because of strong linkage in the cohort, roughly 5 DR-DQ haplotypes were treated as single units for association and clustering. The number of donors typed differed by locus, with about 629-640 for A, B, C, DRB1 and DQB1, 522 for DQA1, nearly 610 for DPA1, and some 470 for DPB1. Donor age, sex, ethnicity and CMV serostatus were compiled alongside the repertoire data. Besides the first cohort of approximately 710 subjects, a separate validation cohort made up of 90 to 150 different subjects was used. Among the approximately 430 genotyped donors, under 90% belonged to the genetic ancestry cluster associated with self-reported Caucasian donors. On the study overall, not on this receptor specifically: This cohort had only TCR beta chains sequenced, and the lack of alpha or paired-chain data limited which features could be detected. Over 15 rarely observed V segments, including chromosome 9 orphons, were excluded from the earlier analysis of about 610 of the donors because counts were too low. A further reported finding was that TCR beta sequences accurately predicted the HLA-A and HLA-B alleles for most subjects in the first cohort. In a later genetic analysis, fewer N-insertions in productive TCRs were reported among donors in an Asian-associated ancestry cluster than the approximately 710-donor mean. HLA typing was unavailable for some donors at each locus, so association tests used only the typed subset. Across donors, most TCR sequences were observed very rarely, whereas some public TCRs were present in many individuals. Most CMV-associated TCR beta chains appeared to be HLA-restricted in a later analysis, and the HLA associations seemed to be driven largely by CMV exposure. According to a later analysis, TCR association rates differed among HLA loci, with DRB1 alleles showing the most associated TCRs and HLA-C alleles showing the fewest. The study listed 150 to 200 TCR beta chains as associated with cytomegalovirus. Roughly uniform sequencing depth across donors was assumed in presence/absence analyses, although this assumption may not hold. A cluster of highly shared sequence variants was judged likely to represent a technical artifact of the sequencing pipeline. Assigning TCR associations to individual alleles was difficult when HLA alleles, especially DR and DQ, strongly co-occurred. Three of the identified cytomegalovirus-associated TCR beta chains were confirmed in vitro to be specific for cytomegalovirus antigens. Linkage disequilibrium might explain the correlated functional status among segregating V segments, but an unknown experimental factor could not be ruled out. The only immune exposure information available for the cohort was CMV serostatus. The classifier was reported to diagnose cytomegalovirus status with high specificity and sensitivity in both the original cohort and the validation cohort. In a later genetic analysis, a missense DCLRE1C variant was associated with V-gene and J-gene trimming of TCR beta chains, and the association was replicated in an independent cohort. In a later analysis, several top co-occurrence clusters were reported to appear linked to parvovirus B19, influenza, CMV and Epstein-Barr virus. In a later analysis, around 17,000 TCR beta sequences were associated with specific HLA alleles at a false discovery rate of 0.05. Broadly in line with IMGT annotations, most TCR beta V segments showed up in productive rearrangements about 90% or about 30% of the time in an earlier analysis of about 500 of the donors. A later analysis found that HLA-associated TCR beta chains were more clonally expanded and had lower generation probabilities than equally common non-associated chains. It was suggested by the authors that the approach could potentially be generalized to other disease states and immunological phenotypes. Because the 87-base-pair reads could not distinguish some IMGT-functional V segments, including TRBV6-2 and TRBV6-3, those segments were excluded.

V was cut back by 3 bases and J by 9 bases, leaving a gap of 16 bases between them. CDR1 SGHTS and CDR2 YDEGEE are derived from the germline V gene. The CDR3 goes from the cysteine to the phenylalanine over 13 residues. Solely the CDR3 DNA is kept, with 39 bases framed from the first base. The cohort was made up of about 670 healthy bone marrow donors. At the time of sampling, every cohort member was nominally healthy, though immune exposures that went unrecorded were likely present. The donor tested CMV seronegative and was one of the 352 seronegative cohort members. Each donor provided a peripheral blood sample, and peripheral blood mononuclear cells were used for TCR beta sequencing. The Qiagen DNeasy Blood Extraction Kit was used to extract genomic DNA from the blood cell samples.

This receptor chain uses TRBV5-8 and TRBJ2-7; possibly the D gene is TRBD2, per 5 matching bases. Specimen: PBMCs. The sequence came from a man in his forties or fifties in good health and CMV-seronegative. The CDR3 protein: CASSWTEEVWQYF. The DNA sequence is given as TGTGCCAGCAGCTGGACCGAGGAGGTGTGGCAGTACTTC.